This is a list of T cell receptor beta chains from one sample in a study of regulatory T cells in long-lasting Graves disease. TCRdb re-called the multiplex PCR reads through MiXCR, storing one row per CDR3 protein. In the table there are a few hundred thousand distinct CDR3 sequences, roughly a fifth of which are singletons. This specimen consisted of peripheral blood mononuclear cells (PBMCs), obtained when the disease was refractory, from a patient treated with antithyroid drugs. Every receptor here comes from a female donor with Graves disease. CDR3s include the opening cysteine and the closing phenylalanine or tryptophan. Each record gives: D gene, J gene, V gene, clone size, CDR3 DNA, CDR3 protein. The D gene is left open where the match is weak. A clone size is listed for some rows: how often the clone was seen (once, few, many), or a class if it is expanded.

TRBD2 TRBJ2-1 TRBV6-1 few TGTGCCAGCAGCAACATAGCGGGATTTAGTTGGGAGCAGTTCTTC CASSNIAGFSWEQFF
. TRBJ2-1 TRBV24-1 . TGTGCCTCCGCCGGAGGGTCCTACAATGAGCAGTTCTTC CASAGGSYNEQFF
. TRBJ2-5 TRBV5-1 . TGCGCCAGCAGGCGGGGATACCAAGAGACCCAGTACTTC CASRRGYQETQYF
. TRBJ2-7 TRBV28 many TGTGCCAGCAGTTTATGGGGACAAAACTACGAGCAGTACTTC CASSLWGQNYEQYF
TRBD1 TRBJ2-2 TRBV10-3 . TGTGCCATCAGCAGGGACAGGGGGCGCACCGGGGAGCTGTTTTTT CAISRDRGRTGELFF
TRBD1 TRBJ1-5 TRBV24-1 few TGTGCCACCAGTGATCGGACAGGGGTCGGCAATCAGCCCCAGCATTTT CATSDRTGVGNQPQHF
. TRBJ2-7 TRBV6-1 few TGTGCCAGCACGGGCGCTACCAACTACGAGCAGTACTTC CASTGATNYEQYF
TRBD1 TRBJ1-3 TRBV28 many TGTGCCAGCAGTTCCTACAGGGGAGGGAGAAACACCATATATTTT CASSSYRGGRNTIYF
TRBD1 TRBJ1-2 TRBV28 many TGTGCCAGCACAAGAACCGGGACAGCTTATGGCTACACCTTC CASTRTGTAYGYTF
TRBD2 TRBJ2-1 TRBV27 . TGTGCCAGCAGGGCCTCTAGCGGCTCCTCCTACAATGAGCAGTTCTTC CASRASSGSSYNEQFF
TRBD1 TRBJ1-5 TRBV7-2 few TGTGCCAGCAGCTCCAGGGGGACAGGGGGCATTCAGCCCCAGCATTTT CASSSRGTGGIQPQHF
. TRBJ2-2 TRBV5-1 few TGCGCCAGCAGCTTTGCAACTTCTGGCGGGGAGCTGTTTTTT CASSFATSGGELFF